This T cell receptor (beta chain) was identified in a study of blood T cell repertoires in COVID-19. Study-wide background: Samples came from the United States, Italy and Spain, spanning acute and convalescent COVID-19. Sources were T cells, B-cell-depleted T cells, or PBMCs; the material itself was cDNA or gDNA.

In the original analysis: Reference gene primer amplification gave estimated nucleated cell counts. Sequenced by immunoSEQ multiplex PCR; TCRdb stores in-frame clones only, minus some. V and J calls and clone size are as listed in that table; D and trimming were resolved from the DNA. Of fewer than 130,000 clones detected, 76% appear once; the ten largest clones hold 3.8%. The CDR3 is made up of 12 amino acids. Germline assignment: CDR1 GTSNPN and CDR2 SVGIG (reference sequence). Between the trimmed V and J ends, which lost 3 bases and 6 bases, there was a span of 8 bases. A few counts support this clone.

The sample taken for sequencing was peripheral blood. The chain is built from TRBV30 and TRBJ2-2; D gene ambiguous. This TCR was sampled from a woman of 80 years or more with acute or convalescent COVID-19. The CDR3 region has the DNA TGTGCCTGGAGGGCCACACCCGGGGAGCTGTTTTTT. It codes for CAWRATPGELFF. The entire variable domain, with the rest obtained from reference TRBV30 and TRBJ2-2, is as follows: SQTIHQWPATLVQPVGSPLSLECTVEGTSNPNLYWYRQAAGRGLQLLFYSVGIGQISSEVPQNLSASRPQDRQFILSSKKLLLSDSGFYLCAWRATPGELFFGEGSRLTVL.